One and the same sample provided the 10 T cell receptor beta chains below, sequenced in a study of read filtering for tumor transcriptome and immune sequencing. Molecular barcoded adaptors covering alpha/delta and beta/gamma chains were used on about 390 ng RNA. TCRdb re-called the reads with MiXCR, one entry per CDR3 protein. This table holds 20,000 to 30,000 distinct CDR3 sequences, 20% to 25% found once. The sequencing sample was made of a population of CD138-negative cells sorted from bone marrow. These receptors all come from a donor aged 40 or over with multiple myeloma.

This clonotype was counted only a few times. The CDR3 here is CASSYSGGGPYEQYF. The CDR3 DNA reads TGTGCCAGCAGTTACTCGGGGGGAGGGCCGTACGAGCAGTACTTC. The V call is TRBV6-5, the J call TRBJ2-7; 7 bases map to TRBD2. The V gene end was trimmed by 0 bases and the J gene end by 4 bases; junction bases not matched to a gene: 6. The CDR3 runs 15 residues. CDR1 and CDR2 from the germline V gene are MNHEY and SVGAGI.

This clonotype was seen repeatedly, ten times or more. This sequence joins TRBV20-1 and TRBJ2-2; D is uncertain. Germline V CDR1 and CDR2: DFQATT, SNEGSKA (reference sequence). The germline V and J ends were trimmed by 0 bases and 3 bases, with 14 bases remaining between them. There are 16 residues in the CDR3. This CDR3 reads CSARDPASQDTGELFF. CDR3 nucleotide sequence: TGCAGTGCTAGAGATCCCGCTAGTCAGGACACCGGGGAGCTGTTTTTT.

This clonotype was seen ten or more times. J is TRBJ1-1 and V is TRBV6-5; D uncertain. V was cut by 0 bases and J by 1 base, with 3 bases left in between. The CDR3 sequence is 13 residues long. Germline CDR1 is MNHEY and CDR2 is SVGAGI. This CDR3 reads CASSYSENTEAFF. The DNA for the CDR3 is TGTGCCAGCAGTTACTCGGAGAACACTGAAGCTTTCTTT.

This clonotype was counted ten times or more. The gene calls are TRBV9 and TRBJ2-6; D perhaps matches TRBD2 (7 bases). Germline V gene sequence: CDR1 SGDLS, CDR2 YYNGEE. The length of the CDR3 is 15 residues. The ends were cut back, 6 bases at V and 3 bases at J, with 13 bases in the middle. This chain's CDR3 is CASTGGGGGANVLTF. CDR3 nucleotide sequence: TGTGCCAGCACCGGCGGGGGCGGTGGGGCCAACGTCCTGACTTTC. Drawing the rest from reference TRBV9 and TRBJ2-6, the complete variable domain is DSGVTQTPKHLITATGQRVTLRCSPRSGDLSVYWYQQSLDQGLQFLIQYYNGEERAKGNILERFSAQQFPDLHSELNLSSLELGDSALYFCASTGGGGGANVLTFGAGSRLTVL.

This clonotype was seen many times. CDR3 nucleotide sequence: TGCGCCAGCAGCCAAAGCCAGGGGAACACCGGGGAGCTGTTTTTT. As protein: CASSQSQGNTGELFF. This chain links TRBV4-1 with TRBJ2-2, with D possibly matching TRBD1 (5 bases). This CDR3 is 15 amino acids long. Between the trimmed V and J ends, which lost 2 bases and 1 base, there was a span of 8 bases. CDR1 MGHRA and CDR2 YSYEKL come from the germline V gene.

To note about this clonotype: At one of its ends the junction is not consistent with the germline gene, which may arise from a read error. V usage is TRBV29-1 and J usage is TRBJ2-1, with 12 bases aligning to TRBD2. The germline CDR1 and CDR2 sequences are SQVTM and ANQGSEA. This CDR3 has 14 residues. The DNA for the CDR3 is TGCAGCGTGTTTACTAGCGGGAGGTCGGATGAGCAGCTTTTC. Protein sequence: CSVFTSGRSDEQLF.

This clonotype was counted at least ten times. J is TRBJ2-1 and V is TRBV20-1; possibly TRBD2 for D (6 bases). Germline V gene lookup returns CDR1 DFQATT and CDR2 SNEGSKA (reference sequence). Trimming took off 6 bases at V and 7 bases at J, with 19 bases between the two ends. The CDR3 has 14 residues. DNA of the CDR3: TGCAGTGCCCTCGGGCGGGATTCGTGGAATGAGCAGTTCTTC. It encodes CSALGRDSWNEQFF.

Notes on this clonotype: This likely came from a read error, as a far larger clone is one base away. The CDR3 DNA reads as TGTGCCAGCAGCTTAACGCGGACAGGCGACGCAGATACGCAGTATTTT. It encodes CASSLTRTGDADTQYF. The V gene is TRBV11-3, the J gene TRBJ2-3, with 7 bases fitting TRBD1. The CDR3 has 16 residues. The V segment lost 2 bases and the J segment 4 bases; nucleotides outside the gene matches: 9. Germline V gene data show CDR1 as SGHNT and CDR2 as YENEEA.

This clonotype was observed at least ten times. V is TRBV9 and J is TRBJ2-7; 13 nucleotides match TRBD2. The V and J ends lost 3 bases and 6 bases, in that order; junction bases with no gene match: 6. Germline lookup yields CDR1 SGDLS and CDR2 YYNGEE. CDR3 size: 15 residues. CDR3 sequence: CASSATGTSGAEQYF. The CDR3 region has the DNA TGTGCCAGCAGCGCCACCGGGACTAGCGGGGCCGAGCAGTACTTC.

This clonotype was seen at least ten times. The rearrangement joins TRBV7-9 to TRBJ2-2, with D perhaps TRBD2 (6 bases). The CDR3 contains 13 residues. The ends were cut back, 6 bases at V and 5 bases at J, with 10 bases in the middle. Germline V lookup: CDR1 SEHNR, CDR2 FQNEAQ (reference sequence). Here the CDR3 DNA reads TGTGCCAGCAGACGGACTACTACCGGGGAGCTGTTTTTT. Protein sequence: CASRRTTTGELFF.